The clone carrying this T cell receptor beta chain was recorded once. Antigen specificity is unknown. Only CD45RO-negative cells positively selected for CCR7 counted as naive CD8 cells, so terminally differentiated effector memory CD45RA+ cells were excluded. All the donors were Caucasian adults who lived in Nashville, Tennessee. This sample stems from a study of shared clonotypes between healthy human individuals. At the level of the study: Per donor, three plates held CD4 naive cells, three held CD4 memory, two held CD8 naive and one held CD8 memory.

Across several immunoSEQ plates, the genomic DNA of each subset was split evenly. TCRdb's table, derived via immunoSEQ multiplex PCR, lists solely in-frame clones and lacks some. The table includes some 1,900,000 clones, around 96% detected once. The CDR3 totals 15 residues. Germline V gene lookup returns CDR1 MNHEY and CDR2 SMNVEV (reference sequence). Trimming shortened V by 2 bases and J by 0 bases, and 9 bases separated the two germline ends. Whole-study findings and limits: Shared clonotypes across all four donors exceeded non-shared ones in generation probability.

The receptor comes from a man younger than 35 in good health. Sequences were obtained from naive CD8+ T cells sorted from blood. The rearrangement links TRBV27 to TRBJ2-3, with no clear D. CDR3 sequence: CASSLLVPSTDTQYF. The CDR3 DNA reads TGTGCCAGCAGTTTACTAGTTCCTAGCACAGATACGCAGTATTTT.